Following are 27 T cell receptor beta chains from one sample sequenced in a study of breast tumors, draining lymph nodes, adjacent tissues. Axillary draining lymph nodes of breast cancer patients supplied the node samples. TCRdb fed the multiplex PCR reads into MiXCR, producing one record per CDR3 protein. Of some 120,000 distinct CDR3 sequences listed, about 20% are singletons. Sequenced material: axillary lymph node tissue. Receptors originate from a female donor with breast cancer. Some clones in this sample may be carry-over from other donors' samples.

As concerns this clonotype: Just one base apart from a much larger clone, this may be a read error. V gene TRBV6-6 combines with J gene TRBJ2-5, with 9 nucleotides matching TRBD2. Germline V gene sequence: CDR1 MNHNY, CDR2 SVGAGI (reference sequence). With V trimmed by 2 bases and J by 1 base, 11 bases remained unmatched. The CDR3 is 18 amino acids. The CDR3 loop is CASSYQSSGAHLQETQYF. CDR3 nucleotides: TGTGCCAGCAGTTACCAGTCTAGCGGGGCTCACCTCCAAGAGACCCAGTACTTC.

This clonotype occurred many times. V and J are TRBV29-1 and TRBJ2-5; D may be TRBD2 (7 bases). CDR3 length: 14 amino acids. CDR1 is SQVTM, CDR2 ANQGSEA, per germline. The V end was cut by 6 bases, the J end by 5 bases, with 19 bases between. The CDR3 loop is CSVDPLGGQETQYF. CDR3 sequence (DNA): TGCAGCGTGGACCCTCTCGGGGGGCAGGAGACCCAGTACTTC.

The chain joins TRBV5-1 to TRBJ1-6, with D perhaps TRBD1 (6 bases). Between the trimmed V and J ends, which lost 0 bases and 7 bases, there was a span of 11 bases. The germline V gene encodes CDR1 SGHRS and CDR2 YFSETQ. The CDR3 is made up of 15 amino acids. CDR3 in DNA: TGCGCCAGCAGCTTGGCCCTCCAGGGGAATTCACCCCTCCACTTT. Its protein is CASSLALQGNSPLHF.

Many counts were recorded for this clonotype. The chain employs TRBV6-1 and TRBJ2-7; 7 bases agree with TRBD1. The CDR3 sequence is 16 residues long. CDR1 and CDR2 (germline): MNHNS, SASEGT. The J segment lost 1 base and the V segment lost 8 bases, leaving 14 bases of the junction unmatched. CDR3 bases: TGTGCCAGCCGCCGGGCCGGGACAGCTTTTTCCTACGAGCAGTACTTC. This codes for CASRRAGTAFSYEQYF.

This sequence joins TRBV28 and TRBJ1-5; D is perhaps TRBD1 (5 bases). The CDR3 is made up of 16 amino acids. V gave up 8 bases and J gave up 0 bases, with 17 bases separating them. CDR1 and CDR2 from the germline V gene are MDHEN and SYDVKM. The chain's CDR3 is CASRGSGQYSNQPQHF. Written as DNA, the CDR3 is TGTGCCAGCCGGGGTTCCGGACAATATAGCAATCAGCCCCAGCATTTT.

This chain links TRBV20-1 with TRBJ2-7; TRBD2 matches 10 bases. With 3 bases clipped from V and 7 bases from J, the junction kept 12 bases outside the gene matches. CDR3 size: 15 residues. Germline-derived CDR1 and CDR2 are DFQATT and SNEGSKA (reference sequence). In DNA, the CDR3 is TGCAGTGCTAGCCCACTAGCGGGAACACGAGAAGAGCAGTACTTC. Its protein product is CSASPLAGTREEQYF.

At least ten counts were recorded for this clonotype. This chain joins TRBV2 and TRBJ2-5; D is ambiguous. Per the germline V gene, CDR1 is SNHLY and CDR2 is FYNNEI. The CDR3 runs 15 residues. With 1 base removed from V and 5 bases from J, the gap between germline ends came to 14 bases. This CDR3 is CASSEVSYPEETQYF. The DNA for the CDR3 is TGTGCCAGCAGTGAAGTGTCTTACCCAGAGGAGACCCAGTACTTC. The full variable domain, with the rest looked up from reference TRBV2 and TRBJ2-5, is EPEVTQTPSHQVTQMGQEVILRCVPISNHLYFYWYRQILGQKVEFLVSFYNNEISEKSEIFDDQFSVERPDGSNFTLKIRSTKLEDSAMYFCASSEVSYPEETQYFGPGTRLLVL.

Only one count was recorded for this clonotype. No conserved phenylalanine or tryptophan ends this CDR3, so it is likely a read error. No DNA is shown, since the ends of the CDR3 on it are uncertain; the CDR3 is the one TCRdb lists. The chain couples TRBV2 to TRBJ2-2; whether TRBD1, the table's D call, matches the DNA was not checked. The CDR3 spans 15 residues, counting both ends. CDR1 and CDR2 (germline): SNHLY, FYNNEI. CDR3 region: CASRPDRTGTGELFV.

Notes on this clonotype: This likely comes from a read error, as the CDR3 has no conserved phenylalanine or tryptophan at its end. The gene calls are TRBV4-1 and TRBJ2-7; possibly TRBD1 or TRBD2 for D (5 bases each). The V gene's germline CDR1 is MGHRA and CDR2 YSYEKL. The CDR3 contains 19 residues. CDR3 nucleotides: TGCGCCAACAGCCAAGAAGGTCGTAAAAGAGGGGCCCTTCCCTACGAGCAGTACCTC. Translated: CANSQEGRKRGALPYEQYL.

This chain links TRBV7-9 with TRBJ2-6, with TRBD1 matching 8 bases. Trimming cost V 5 bases and J 0 bases; bases outside gene matches: 12. The germline gives CDR1 SEHNR, CDR2 FQNEAQ (reference sequence). This CDR3 is 19 amino acids long. CDR3 sequence reads: CASSPRQGLYRSGANVLTF. CDR3 nucleotides: TGTGCCAGCAGCCCGAGACAGGGGCTCTATCGCTCTGGGGCCAACGTCCTGACTTTC.

The V and J genes are TRBV10-1 and TRBJ2-2; the D gene is possibly TRBD2 (6 bases). V lost 2 bases, J lost 3 bases, and 10 bases lay in between. This CDR3 region has 15 residues. Germline V gene sequence: CDR1 WNHNN, CDR2 SYGVQD (reference sequence). In nucleotides, the CDR3 is TGCGCCAGCAGTGAGGGGGGGAGGCACACCGGGGAGCTGTTTTTT. This codes for CASSEGGRHTGELFF.

This clonotype showed up just a few times. Possible read error: a much larger clone is one base away. The chain's CDR3 is CASSPSHEQLF. The CDR3 nucleotides are TGTGCCAGCAGCCCTAGCCATGAGCAGCTCTTC. The chain uses TRBV7-9 and TRBJ2-1, with D tentatively TRBD2 (5 bases). CDR3 length: 11 amino acids. Germline assignment: CDR1 SEHNR and CDR2 FQNEAQ (reference sequence). Full variable domain (missing parts from reference TRBV7-9 and TRBJ2-1): DTGVSQNPRHKITKRGQNVTFRCDPISEHNRLYWYRQTLGQGPEFLTYFQNEAQLEKSRLLSDRFSAERPKGSFSTLEIQRTEQGDSAMYLCASSPSHEQLFGPGTRLTVL.

The chain carries TRBV24-1 and TRBJ1-5, with D unclear. The CDR3 totals 12 residues. Trimming removed 3 bases at V and 4 bases at J, with 3 bases between. Germline values: CDR1 KGHDR, CDR2 SFDVKD. In nucleotides, the CDR3 is TGTGCCACCAGTGATCGGAATCAGCCCCAGCATTTT. As protein: CATSDRNQPQHF.

The sample holds many counts of this clonotype. This rearrangement joins TRBV20-1 to TRBJ1-5; D gene uncertain. Trimming removed 6 bases from V and 4 bases from J, with 13 bases in between. This CDR3 has 13 residues. Germline values: CDR1 DFQATT, CDR2 SNEGSKA (reference sequence). CDR3 DNA sequence: TGCAGTGCCCCGGACGTTTCGAATCAGCCCCAGCATTTT. It translates to CSAPDVSNQPQHF.

This clonotype was picked up many times. The chain employs TRBV6-1 and TRBJ1-4; D gene unclear. The CDR3 contains 15 residues. The germline CDR1 and CDR2 sequences are MNHNS and SASEGT. Trimming shortened V by 5 bases and J by 0 bases, and 10 bases separated the two germline ends. CDR3 amino acids: CASSSSWATNEKLFF. CDR3 nucleotides: TGTGCCAGCAGTTCGTCGTGGGCAACTAATGAAAAACTGTTTTTT.

The CDR3 sequence: CSARVAGGPNIQYF. The CDR3 DNA is TGCAGTGCTAGGGTAGCGGGAGGGCCGAACATTCAGTACTTC. V and J are TRBV20-1 and TRBJ2-4; 11 bases fit TRBD2. CDR1 DFQATT and CDR2 SNEGSKA come from the germline V gene (reference sequence). Germline trimming cut 3 bases from V and 7 bases from J; bases unmatched to any gene: 5. This CDR3 has 14 amino acids.

This clonotype was found many times. This rearrangement joins TRBV2 to TRBJ2-1, with 9 bases that match TRBD2. V was pared by 11 bases and J by 4 bases, with 9 bases of the junction left unmatched. CDR1 and CDR2 from the germline V gene are SNHLY and FYNNEI. The length of the CDR3 is 14 residues. The CDR3 here is CAGGSSGRYNEQFF. The CDR3 DNA is TGTGCCGGGGGGAGTAGCGGGAGATACAATGAGCAGTTCTTC. Full variable domain (rest looked up from reference TRBV2 and TRBJ2-1): EPEVTQTPSHQVTQMGQEVILRCVPISNHLYFYWYRQILGQKVEFLVSFYNNEISEKSEIFDDQFSVERPDGSNFTLKIRSTKLEDSAMYFCAGGSSGRYNEQFFGPGTRLTVL.

This clonotype came up a few times. The chain combines TRBV11-2 with TRBJ2-1; possibly TRBD1 or TRBD2 for D (6 bases each). The germline V gene encodes CDR1 SGHAT and CDR2 FQNNGV. The V end was cut by 1 base, the J end by 15 bases, with 19 bases between. The length of the CDR3 is 14 residues. The CDR3 loop reads CASSLGVSGADPFF. The CDR3 DNA sequence: TGTGCCAGCAGCTTAGGAGTCTCGGGGGCGGACCCGTTCTTC.

On this clonotype itself: This may come from a read error, since a much larger clone is one base off. J is TRBJ1-2 and V is TRBV29-1; D is unclear. This CDR3 has 12 amino acids. CDR1 and CDR2 (germline): SQVTM, ANQGSEA. The CDR3 here is CSGLDTNCGYTF. The CDR3 bases are TGCAGCGGACTCGACACTAACTGTGGCTACACCTTC. Looking up the rest from reference TRBV29-1 and TRBJ1-2 gives the full variable domain: SAVISQKPSRDICQRGTSLTIQCQVDSQVTMMFWYRQQPGQSLTLIATANQGSEATYESGFVIDKFPISRPNLTFSTLTVSNMSPEDSSIYLCSGLDTNCGYTFGSGTRLTVV.

This clonotype was recorded at least ten times. The chain carries TRBV20-1 and TRBJ2-7, with 9 bases matching TRBD2. CDR3 length equals 15 residues. The V segment lost 0 bases and the J segment 6 bases; nucleotides outside the gene matches: 9. The germline V gene has CDR1 DFQATT and CDR2 SNEGSKA (reference sequence). The CDR3 sequence is CSARDGVAGVVEQYF. CDR3 nucleotides: TGCAGTGCTAGAGATGGAGTAGCGGGAGTTGTCGAGCAGTACTTC.

The chain recombines TRBV28 with TRBJ2-1; 11 nucleotides line up with TRBD2. This CDR3 region has 19 residues. Germline V lookup: CDR1 MDHEN, CDR2 SYDVKM. The J segment lost 6 bases and the V segment lost 7 bases, leaving 20 bases of the junction unmatched. The CDR3 bases are TGTGCCAGCAAACCCCTAGCGGGAGGTGGGGCCCTTGTGAGCAATGAGCAGTTCTTC. It translates to CASKPLAGGGALVSNEQFF.

Remarks on this clonotype: This may stem from a read error, because a much larger clone lies one nucleotide away. The rearrangement links TRBV11-2 to TRBJ2-1, with 8 positions matching TRBD1. This CDR3 has 15 amino acids. J lost 2 bases, V lost 7 bases, and 7 bases had no gene match. Germline values: CDR1 SGHAT, CDR2 FQNNGV. DNA of the CDR3: TGTGCCAGCAACAAACCGGGACAGGCCTACAATGAGCAGTTCTTC. Encoded protein: CASNKPGQAYNEQFF.

This clonotype was seen repeatedly, ten times or more. The V gene is TRBV19, the J gene TRBJ2-1; 7 bases fit TRBD2. Germline lookup yields CDR1 LNHDA and CDR2 SQIVND (reference sequence). The CDR3 has 15 residues. The V and J ends lost 1 base and 6 bases, in that order; junction bases with no gene match: 6. In DNA, the CDR3 is TGTGCCAGTAGTATAGCCTTAGCGGGCCCCAATGAGCAGTTCTTC. Translation: CASSIALAGPNEQFF.

This clonotype was recorded many times. The chain recombines TRBV9 with TRBJ2-7; D ambiguous. Trimming pared 0 bases from V and 1 base from J, leaving 8 bases between. The V gene's germline CDR1 is SGDLS and CDR2 YYNGEE. The CDR3 consists of 14 residues. The CDR3 nucleotides are TGTGCCAGCAGCGTAGGTGACACTTCCTACGAGCAGTACTTC. Its translation is CASSVGDTSYEQYF.

A few counts support this clonotype. Relative to the germline gene, one junction end is altered; a read error may explain this. The chain couples TRBV12-3 or TRBV12-4 to TRBJ1-1, with D possibly matching TRBD1 (6 bases). There are 13 residues in the CDR3. CDR3 nucleotides: TGTGCCAGCAGCACCGGGACACACACTGAGGCTTTCTTT. This encodes CASSTGTHTEAFF.

This clonotype has a count of ten or more. This chain links TRBV24-1 with TRBJ2-5, with 11 bases identical to TRBD1. The V and J ends lost 3 bases and 5 bases, in that order; junction bases with no gene match: 7. CDR1 and CDR2 from the germline V gene are KGHDR and SFDVKD. The CDR3 is 16 residues long. CDR3 nucleotide sequence: TGTGCCACCAGTGATCCAGGACAGGGGGCTGGTGAGACCCAGTACTTC. As protein: CATSDPGQGAGETQYF.

This chain joins TRBV3-1 and TRBJ1-2; D unresolved. Trimming took off 0 bases at V and 4 bases at J, with 3 bases between the two ends. The CDR3 sequence is 12 residues long. Germline V lookup: CDR1 LGHDT, CDR2 YNNKEL (reference sequence). In nucleotides, the CDR3 is TGTGCCAGCAGCCAAGACGCCTATGGCTACACCTTC. Amino acids: CASSQDAYGYTF. Based on the CDR3 plus reference TRBV3-1 and TRBJ1-2, the full variable domain is DTAVSQTPKYLVTQMGNDKSIKCEQNLGHDTMYWYKQDSKKFLKIMFSYNNKELIINETVPNRFSPKSPDKAHLNLHINSLELGDSAVYFCASSQDAYGYTFGSGTRLTVV.